Following are 16 T cell receptor beta chains from one sample sequenced in a study of blood T cell repertoires in COVID-19. Repertoires were generated with immunoSEQ multiplex PCR, while TCRdb's copy carries only in-frame clones and drops some. The sample has tens of thousands of clones, roughly 90% seen once. The sequencing input was peripheral blood. The receptors come from a human donor in a cohort sampled during active COVID-19.

This chain connects TRBV6-5 to TRBJ2-3; TRBD1 is a possible D gene (5 bases). Looked up from germline, CDR1 is MNHEY and CDR2 is SVGAGI. The CDR3 is made up of 13 amino acids. Trimming took 7 bases from V and 3 from J, leaving 11 bases between them. CDR3 in amino acids: CASNFQGTDTQYF. The CDR3 DNA reads TGTGCCAGCAACTTCCAGGGAACAGATACGCAGTATTTT.

The V and J genes are TRBV10-2 and TRBJ2-7; 7 nucleotides agree with TRBD1. Germline assignment: CDR1 WSHSY and CDR2 SAAADI. The CDR3 length is 15 residues. The V segment lost 7 bases and the J segment 3 bases; nucleotides outside the gene matches: 12. CDR3 sequence (DNA): TGCGCCAGCACCTCAAGACAGGGCAGAGTCTACGAGCAGTACTTC. The encoded protein is CASTSRQGRVYEQYF.

The chain combines TRBV4-3 with TRBJ2-3, with 7 bases aligning to TRBD2. The CDR3 covers 20 residues. Germline CDR1 and CDR2: LGHNA and YSLEER. The trim removed 0 bases at V and 3 bases at J, leaving 18 bases unmatched. DNA for the CDR3: TGCGCCAGCAGCCAAGATAGGGGTACCCGAACCACGCGGGAGACAGATACGCAGTATTTT. Its protein product is CASSQDRGTRTTRETDTQYF.

The V gene is TRBV14, the J gene TRBJ1-2; no definite D call. Germline V lookup: CDR1 SGHDN, CDR2 FVKESK. The CDR3 is 14 amino acids. V gave up 4 bases and J gave up 4 bases, with 13 bases separating them. The CDR3 DNA reads as TGTGCCAGCAGCCCAGGTTCGTCGAGCTATGGCTACACCTTC. This translates into CASSPGSSSYGYTF.

V is TRBV6-2 or TRBV6-3 and J is TRBJ1-2, with a possible D match to TRBD1 (5 bases). Per germline, CDR1 MNHEY and CDR2 SVGEGT. The CDR3 sequence is 15 residues long. Trimming left V 2 bases short and J 8 bases short, with 18 bases between. CDR3 nucleotide sequence: TGTGCCAGCAGTTACCCCCCCGCTGGGGGGGACGGCTACACCTTC. Its translation: CASSYPPAGGDGYTF.

This clone was picked up one time. The chain uses TRBV24-1 and TRBJ1-2; weak D call: TRBD1 (6 bases). The CDR3 runs 14 residues. The germline V gene encodes CDR1 KGHDR and CDR2 SFDVKD. The ends were cut back, 3 bases at V and 3 bases at J, with 10 bases in the middle. DNA of the CDR3: TGTGCCACCAGTGATCTTCGACAGGACTATGGCTACACCTTC. Translated: CATSDLRQDYGYTF.

Only one count was recorded for this clone. V and J are TRBV7-6 and TRBJ1-1, with unresolved D. Deletions cut 5 bases from V and 1 base from J, with 11 bases between. The CDR3 length is 14 residues. In germline, CDR1 is SGHVS, CDR2 FNYEAQ. CDR3 DNA: TGTGCCAGCAGCCCCCCCCCGGGGAACACTGAAGCTTTCTTT. Amino acids: CASSPPPGNTEAFF. The full variable domain, its missing parts supplied by reference TRBV7-6 and TRBJ1-1, is GAGVSQSPRYKVTKRGQDVALRCDPISGHVSLYWYRQALGQGPEFLTYFNYEAQQDKSGLPNDRFSAERPEGSISTLTIQRTEQRDSAMYRCASSPPPGNTEAFFGQGTRLTVV.

The chain couples TRBV9 to TRBJ1-1; TRBD1 is a possible D gene (6 bases). Between the trimmed V and J ends, which lost 0 bases and 4 bases, there was a span of 13 bases. The CDR3 runs 15 residues. Germline CDR1 SGDLS, CDR2 YYNGEE. The CDR3 DNA reads TGTGCCAGCAGCGTAGCGGCAGGGGTGGCCACTGAAGCTTTCTTT. It specifies CASSVAAGVATEAFF. The entire variable domain, with the rest obtained from reference TRBV9 and TRBJ1-1, is as follows: DSGVTQTPKHLITATGQRVTLRCSPRSGDLSVYWYQQSLDQGLQFLIQYYNGEERAKGNILERFSAQQFPDLHSELNLSSLELGDSALYFCASSVAAGVATEAFFGQGTRLTVV.

This clone was recorded once. This chain joins TRBV10-3 and TRBJ2-4; D might be TRBD2 (6 bases). The CDR3 runs to 14 residues. Germline CDR1 ENHRY, CDR2 SYGVKD. The ends were cut back, 5 bases at V and 2 bases at J, with 10 bases in the middle. The CDR3 reads CAISKGGTKNIQYF. The CDR3 nucleotides are TGTGCCATCAGTAAGGGCGGGACCAAAAACATTCAGTACTTC.

CDR3 in amino acids: CASSPERDTEAFF. In DNA, the CDR3 is TGTGCCAGCAGCCCCGAGAGGGACACTGAAGCTTTCTTT. The chain combines TRBV21-1 with TRBJ1-1. TRBV21-1 is a listed pseudogene. The CDR3 sequence is 13 residues long.

The chain combines TRBV6-5 with TRBJ2-7; TRBD1 aligns across 7 bases. This CDR3 spans 14 amino acids. Trimming cost V 2 bases and J 5 bases; bases outside gene matches: 6. Germline V gives CDR1 MNHEY, CDR2 SVGAGI. CDR3 sequence: CASSYVGQGDEQYF. CDR3 DNA sequence: TGTGCCAGCAGTTACGTAGGGCAGGGGGACGAGCAGTACTTC.

The chain links TRBV5-8 to TRBJ2-5, with 12 bases aligning to TRBD2. V lost 5 bases to trimming and J lost 4 bases; unmatched junction nucleotides: 6. The CDR3 contains 15 residues. CDR1 and CDR2 (germline): SGHTS, YDEGEE. The DNA of the CDR3 is TGTGCCAGCAGTCCTAGCGGGAGGGCCTTAGAGACCCAGTACTTC. Its translation: CASSPSGRALETQYF.

This chain connects TRBV28 to TRBJ1-4; D remains unclear. The CDR3 contains 13 residues. The germline V gene encodes CDR1 MDHEN and CDR2 SYDVKM. Between the trimmed V and J ends, which lost 7 bases and 11 bases, there was a span of 17 bases. CDR3 in DNA: TGTGCCAGCACGGACGGAGCGGGTTGGAAACTGTTTTTT. Its protein product is CASTDGAGWKLFF.

The chain combines TRBV4-1 with TRBJ2-3; no firm D call. The ends were cut back, 0 bases at V and 5 bases at J, with 6 bases in the middle. The CDR3 sequence is 13 residues long. Germline V lookup: CDR1 MGHRA, CDR2 YSYEKL. This CDR3 is CASSQETVDTQYF. The CDR3 DNA reads TGCGCCAGCAGCCAAGAAACGGTAGATACGCAGTATTTT.

This chain links TRBV7-2 with TRBJ2-7, with D unresolved. The CDR3 is 15 amino acids. The ends were cut back, 1 base at V and 2 bases at J, with 12 bases in the middle. The V gene's germline CDR1 is SGHTA and CDR2 FQGNSA. CDR3 residues: CASSLGSLGTYEQYF. The CDR3 DNA follows: TGTGCCAGCAGCTTAGGTTCGTTGGGCACCTACGAGCAGTACTTC.

The rearrangement joins TRBV11-2 to TRBJ1-1, with D perhaps matching TRBD1 (5 bases). Germline CDR1 SGHAT, CDR2 FQNNGV. The CDR3 is 17 amino acids. Deletions cut 6 bases from V and 5 bases from J, with 25 bases between. CDR3 sequence: CASSYRPRPGEGTEAFF. The CDR3 DNA follows: TGTGCCAGCAGTTATCGCCCGCGGCCGGGGGAAGGGACTGAAGCTTTCTTT.